The 19 T cell receptor beta chains below all came from one sample that was sequenced in a study of OX40 agonist ivuxolimab in advanced cancers. Profiled with immunoSEQ multiplex PCR; TCRdb holds only in-frame clones, not every one. The sample shows fewer than 140,000 clones, 90% of them seen only once. Material: CD4+ or CD8+ T cells sorted from blood, obtained in a trial of the OX40 agonist ivuxolimab. Every receptor here comes from an adult with an advanced solid tumor such as melanoma, head and neck, liver or kidney cancer.

The chain employs TRBV6-7 and TRBJ1-4; D remains unclear. TRBV6-7 is filed as an ORF, its function uncertain. V was clipped by 0 bases and J by 0 bases, with 23 bases between them. The CDR3 runs to 21 residues. CDR3 nucleotide sequence: TGTGCCAGCAGTTACTCTTGGCCTACAGAGTACAGAATTGCAACTAATGAAAAACTGTTTTTT. Amino acid sequence: CASSYSWPTEYRIATNEKLFF.

The chain has TRBV5-8 and TRBJ2-2, with 15 bases identical to TRBD2. The CDR3 runs 19 residues. Germline V CDR1 and CDR2: SGHTS, YDEGEE. J lost 6 bases, V lost 4 bases, and 13 bases had no gene match. CDR3 sequence: CASSGTGTSGGRPPGELFF. The CDR3 bases are TGTGCCAGCAGCGGCACCGGGACTAGCGGGGGGAGGCCCCCCGGGGAGCTGTTTTTT. Based on the CDR3 plus reference TRBV5-8 and TRBJ2-2, the full variable domain is EAGVTQSPTHLIKTRGQQATLRCSPISGHTSVYWYQQALGLGLQFLLWYDEGEERNRGNFPPRFSGRQFPNYSSELNVNALELEDSALYLCASSGTGTSGGRPPGELFFGEGSRLTVL.

The sample holds a few counts of this clone. The chain combines TRBV6-1 with TRBJ2-5; either TRBD1 or TRBD2 may fit D (6 bases each). The CDR3 totals 18 residues. With 4 bases removed from V and 7 bases from J, the gap between germline ends came to 28 bases. The germline V gene encodes CDR1 MNHNS and CDR2 SASEGT. CDR3 sequence (DNA): TGTGCCAGCAGTGCATATGTCCCGGGGGCGCGTTCATTGGTGACCCAGTACTTC. Its translation: CASSAYVPGARSLVTQYF.

The rearrangement joins TRBV25-1 to TRBJ2-3; tentative D call: TRBD1 (5 bases). The germline V gene encodes CDR1 MGHDK and CDR2 SYGVNS. Trimming pared 0 bases from V and 8 bases from J, leaving 6 bases between. The CDR3 length is 12 residues. The CDR3 loop is CASSEYQGTQYF. CDR3 nucleotides: TGTGCCAGCAGTGAATACCAGGGTACGCAGTATTTT.

J is TRBJ2-7 and V is TRBV5-1, with D tentatively TRBD1 (6 bases). The CDR3 is made up of 14 amino acids. CDR1 SGHRS and CDR2 YFSETQ come from the germline V gene. V gave up 0 bases and J gave up 3 bases, with 10 bases separating them. The DNA for the CDR3 is TGCGCCAGCAGCTTGGGACAGGAGATCTACGAGCAGTACTTC. Translation: CASSLGQEIYEQYF.

This rearrangement joins TRBV6-1 to TRBJ2-3; 9 nucleotides line up with TRBD2. CDR1 and CDR2 (germline): MNHNS, SASEGT. This CDR3 is built from 15 residues. V lost 3 bases, J lost 6 bases, and 7 bases stayed unmatched. The CDR3 is CASSERGGPGDTQYF. The CDR3 region has the DNA TGTGCCAGCAGTGAGCGGGGGGGGCCCGGGGATACGCAGTATTTT.

This chain uses TRBV5-1 with TRBJ2-1; TRBD2 agrees at 7 bases. The trim removed 0 bases at V and 0 bases at J, leaving 6 bases unmatched. This CDR3 contains 17 residues. The germline V gene encodes CDR1 SGHRS and CDR2 YFSETQ. DNA for the CDR3: TGCGCCAGCAGCTTGGGCTATAGCGGGCTCTCCTACAATGAGCAGTTCTTC. It specifies CASSLGYSGLSYNEQFF.

This chain joins TRBV7-6 and TRBJ2-1, with D tentatively TRBD1 (5 bases). Trimming left V 2 bases short and J 10 bases short, with 21 bases between. The CDR3 covers 16 residues. In germline, CDR1 is SGHVS, CDR2 FNYEAQ. The CDR3 sequence: CASSLPGRLGFGEQFF. The CDR3 DNA reads TGTGCCAGCAGCTTACCAGGGCGGCTAGGATTCGGGGAGCAGTTCTTC.

The rearrangement joins TRBV6-5 to TRBJ1-6; the D is unclear. The V end lost 2 bases, the J end lost 9 bases, and 8 bases lay between the germline ends. CDR1 is MNHEY, CDR2 SVGAGI, per germline. There are 13 residues in the CDR3. The CDR3 region is CASSYTLLSPLHF. As DNA, the CDR3 is TGTGCCAGCAGTTACACCCTGCTTTCACCCCTCCACTTT.

The genes are TRBV6-6 and TRBJ1-2; D is unclear. This CDR3 spans 13 amino acids. The germline V gene encodes CDR1 MNHNY and CDR2 SVGAGI (reference sequence). V shed 5 bases and J shed 1 base, with 8 bases lying between them. CDR3 DNA: TGTGCCAGCAGTCTCAGTGGTAACTATGGCTACACCTTC. It codes for CASSLSGNYGYTF.

V gene TRBV6-1 combines with J gene TRBJ2-7; D possibly corresponds to TRBD2 (6 bases). This CDR3 has 15 residues. Trimming pared 2 bases from V and 6 bases from J, leaving 17 bases between. Looked up from germline, CDR1 is MNHNS and CDR2 is SASEGT. The CDR3 sequence is CASSERPGVASEQYF. The CDR3, as DNA: TGTGCCAGCAGTGAAAGGCCGGGAGTGGCTTCCGAGCAGTACTTC.

There are a few counts of this clone. The chain recombines TRBV19 with TRBJ1-6; 7 nucleotides agree with TRBD1. The CDR3 covers 14 residues. The germline V gene encodes CDR1 LNHDA and CDR2 SQIVND (reference sequence). Trimming cost V 4 bases and J 7 bases; bases outside gene matches: 4. CDR3 bases: TGTGCCAGTAGTAAGGACAGGCCGAATTCACCCCTCCACTTT. Protein product: CASSKDRPNSPLHF.

This chain uses TRBV19 with TRBJ2-3; TRBD2 matches at 7 bases. V trimming: 5 bases; J trimming: 3 bases; junction bases outside the gene matches: 8. There are 15 residues in the CDR3. Germline CDR1 is LNHDA and CDR2 is SQIVND (reference sequence). The CDR3 is CASSVGGGMTDTQYF. The CDR3 coding sequence is TGTGCCAGTAGTGTTGGCGGGGGAATGACAGATACGCAGTATTTT.

The chain carries TRBV7-9 and TRBJ1-4; D possibly corresponds to TRBD1 (6 bases). V lost 4 bases, J lost 4 bases, and 13 bases lay in between. The CDR3 covers 15 residues. The germline V gene has CDR1 SEHNR and CDR2 FQNEAQ (reference sequence). CDR3 coding DNA: TGTGCCAGCAGCTCTATCGGGGGCGGTAATGAAAAACTGTTTTTT. This sequence encodes CASSSIGGGNEKLFF. The variable domain in full, with the rest retrieved from reference TRBV7-9 and TRBJ1-4, is DTGVSQNPRHKITKRGQNVTFRCDPISEHNRLYWYRQTLGQGPEFLTYFQNEAQLEKSRLLSDRFSAERPKGSFSTLEIQRTEQGDSAMYLCASSSIGGGNEKLFFGSGTQLSVL.

This rearrangement joins TRBV6-6 to TRBJ1-2; TRBD1 matches 9 bases. This CDR3 region has 14 residues. V dropped 5 bases and J dropped 5; count of bases not matched to a gene: 6. Germline V lookup: CDR1 MNHNY, CDR2 SVGAGI (reference sequence). CDR3 sequence: CASSPTGTGYGYTF. CDR3 in DNA: TGTGCCAGCAGTCCTACCGGGACAGGGTATGGCTACACCTTC.

The rearrangement uses TRBV7-2 and TRBJ2-1; 7 positions match TRBD1. The CDR3 extends over 16 amino acids. In germline, CDR1 is SGHTA, CDR2 FQGNSA. After removal of 5 bases from V and 1 base from J, the junction contained 8 bases not matched to a gene. The CDR3 loop reads CASSTTGARSYNEQFF. CDR3 bases: TGTGCCAGCAGCACCACAGGGGCCAGGTCCTACAATGAGCAGTTCTTC.

CDR3 residues: CASSPAGFGGREQYF. CDR3 DNA sequence: TGCGCCAGCAGCCCCGCCGGATTCGGCGGGCGCGAGCAGTACTTC. The rearrangement joins TRBV5-1 to TRBJ2-7, with TRBD2 as a possible D gene (5 bases). The CDR3 loop spans 15 amino acids. Trimming stripped 4 bases from V and 6 bases from J, with 20 bases between. The V gene's germline CDR1 is SGHRS and CDR2 YFSETQ.

The rearrangement joins TRBV7-8 to TRBJ1-2, with D unresolved. CDR1 is SGHVS, CDR2 FQNEAQ, per germline. V dropped 4 bases and J dropped 5 bases, with 11 bases sitting between them. The CDR3 has 13 amino acids. The CDR3 region is CASSSRTAYGYTF. The CDR3 DNA follows: TGTGCCAGCAGCTCTCGGACGGCGTATGGCTACACCTTC.

The genes are TRBV6-1 and TRBJ2-3, with unresolved D. In germline, CDR1 is MNHNS, CDR2 SASEGT. V shed 1 base and J shed 3 bases, with 2 bases lying between them. The CDR3 covers 12 residues. Written as DNA, the CDR3 is TGTGCCAGCAGTGAAGGAACAGATACGCAGTATTTT. This translates into CASSEGTDTQYF.